A selection of T cell receptor beta chains follows, all from one sample in a study of T-cell reconstitution after alpha-beta-depleted transplantation in children. TCRdb reprocessed the PCR reads with MiXCR, giving one entry per CDR3 protein. The repertoire holds nearly 200,000 distinct CDR3 sequences, approximately 6.8% seen once, with approximately 4.1% in the top ten. The sample was PBMCs, taken before TCRalphabeta/CD19-depleted stem cell transplant. The receptors stem from a girl in the first two years of life with combined immunodeficiency, due to receive a stem cell transplant. CDR3s include the opening cysteine and the closing phenylalanine or tryptophan. Each record gives: V gene, clone size, D gene, J gene, CDR3 DNA, CDR3 protein. The D gene is left open where the match is weak. The size entry is marked missing in some rows and otherwise reads once, few, many or a size class.

TRBV12-3/TRBV12-4	many	TRBD1	TRBJ2-2	TGTGCCAGCAGTTTAGGACAGGGGGCGGACACCGGGGAGCTGTTTTTT	CASSLGQGADTGELFF
TRBV7-2	few	NA	TRBJ2-1	TGTGCCAGCAGCCGGAGGGGGGGCTACCCGACGCGGGAGCAGTTCTTC	CASSRRGGYPTREQFF
TRBV28	few	NA	TRBJ1-2	TGTGCCAGCAGGGAGAGCGGGACTTTCTATGGCTACACCTTC	CASRESGTFYGYTF
TRBV6-5	NA	TRBD1	TRBJ1-1	TGTGCCAGCAGGGACAGGGAGACTGAAGCTTTCTTT	CASRDRETEAFF
TRBV12-3/TRBV12-4	many	NA	TRBJ2-7	TGTGCCAGCAGGGAGGGGGCCTACGAGCAGTACTTC	CASREGAYEQYF
TRBV28	many	TRBD2	TRBJ2-3	TGTGCCAGCAGTCTTCCGGGACTAGCTAGGGATACGCAGTATTTT	CASSLPGLARDTQYF
TRBV7-9	many	NA	TRBJ1-2	TGTGCCAGCAGCTTAAGGAATAGCTACACCTTC	CASSLRNSYTF
TRBV12-3/TRBV12-4	many	TRBD1	TRBJ1-2	TGTGCCAGCAGTCAGGGGGCGGATGGAGGCTACACCTTC	CASSQGADGGYTF
TRBV5-1	many	NA	TRBJ2-1	TGCGCCAGCAGCTTGGAGTCGCAGTCCTACAATGAGCAGTTCTTC	CASSLESQSYNEQFF
TRBV7-6	many	TRBD2	TRBJ2-7	TGTGCCAGCAGCTTTGGGGGAGGGAACTACGAGCAGTACTTC	CASSFGGGNYEQYF
TRBV4-2	many	TRBD2	TRBJ2-1	TGTGCCAGCAGCGGGACTAGCGGGATTGAGCAGTTCTTC	CASSGTSGIEQFF
TRBV28	many	NA	TRBJ2-7	TGTGCCAGCAGGGGCCGGATCGCCATCTCCGAGCAGTACTTC	CASRGRIAISEQYF
TRBV12-3/TRBV12-4	NA	NA	TRBJ1-2	TGTGCCAGCAGTTCCGCACGATGGAGTGGGGGGCTTAACTATGGCTACACCTTC	CASSSARWSGGLNYGYTF
TRBV20-1	NA	NA	TRBJ2-5	TGCAGTGCGGGGATGGAGGACGGCAGGGGAGAGACCCAGTACTTC	CSAGMEDGRGETQYF
TRBV11-2	NA	NA	TRBJ1-6	TGTGCCAGCAGCTTTGGGACGTCTAATTCACCCCTCCACTTT	CASSFGTSNSPLHF
TRBV20-1	NA	NA	TRBJ2-1	TGCAGTGCTCCCTTACTCCGATACAATGAGCAGTTCTTC	CSAPLLRYNEQFF
TRBV27	many	NA	TRBJ2-1	TGTGCCACCGTTAAGAGGCTAACATCTGACTACAATGAGCAGTTCTTC	CATVKRLTSDYNEQFF
TRBV7-9	many	NA	TRBJ2-1	TGTGCCAGCACCTCAGTGGGGGGCTCCTACAATGAGCAGTTCTTC	CASTSVGGSYNEQFF
TRBV4-2	few	NA	TRBJ1-2	TGTGCCAGCAGCCAAGGGACAGTCTATAACTATGGCTACACCTTC	CASSQGTVYNYGYTF
TRBV24-1	NA	TRBD2	TRBJ2-1	TGTGCCACCAGTGATTGGAGACTAGCGGACAATGAGCAGTTCTTC	CATSDWRLADNEQFF
TRBV29-1	many	TRBD2	TRBJ2-5	TGCAGCATGGGGGGGGAATCTAGCGGGGTAGAGACCCAGTACTTC	CSMGGESSGVETQYF
TRBV14	many	NA	TRBJ2-4	TGTGCCAGCAGCCTTGGGAGACTAGTGGTGGACATTCAGTACTTC	CASSLGRLVVDIQYF
TRBV7-9	many	NA	TRBJ2-5	TGTGCCAGCAGCCCGGGAGTTCGGGAGACCCAGTACTTC	CASSPGVRETQYF
TRBV5-1	many	NA	TRBJ2-1	TGCGCCAGCAGCTTGTTGACCACTACACCATACAATGAGCAGTTCTTC	CASSLLTTTPYNEQFF
TRBV12-3/TRBV12-4	many	NA	TRBJ2-1	TGTGCCAGCACCGAAAGGCGCGGCTCCTACAATGAGCAGTTCTTC	CASTERRGSYNEQFF
TRBV20-1	many	NA	TRBJ2-7	TGCAGTGCTAGAGAGCTTCGATCCGGGACCTACTTACGTGAGCAGTACTTC	CSARELRSGTYLREQYF
TRBV7-6	many	NA	TRBJ1-1	TGTGCCAGCAGCCTATGGACCGACAACACTGAAGCTTTCTTT	CASSLWTDNTEAFF
TRBV4-3	many	NA	TRBJ2-1	TGCGCCAGCAGCCAAGGAACTAGCTCCTACAATGAGCAGTTCTTC	CASSQGTSSYNEQFF
TRBV20-1	many	TRBD1	TRBJ2-3	TGCAGTGCTCAAGACAGGGGTAGCACAGATACGCAGTATTTT	CSAQDRGSTDTQYF
TRBV4-1	NA	NA	TRBJ2-5	TGCGCCAGCAGCCAAGGACAGCACCAAGAGACCCAGTACTTC	CASSQGQHQETQYF
TRBV12-3/TRBV12-4	many	NA	TRBJ2-7	TGTGCCAGCAGTTTAGCCATTTCCTACGAGCAGTACTTC	CASSLAISYEQYF
TRBV1	NA	NA	TRBJ2-3	TGCACCAGCAGCCAGGTCACAGATACGCAGTATTTT	CTSSQVTDTQYF
TRBV25-1	many	TRBD2	TRBJ2-7	TGTGCCAGCATCCCGAACCGACTAGCGGGGCAGGCCGAGCAGTACTTC	CASIPNRLAGQAEQYF
TRBV27	many	NA	TRBJ2-4	TGTGCCAGCAGCTCCGGTACCTTAGCCAAAAACATTCAGTACTTC	CASSSGTLAKNIQYF
TRBV6-5	many	NA	TRBJ2-3	TGTGCCAGCAGCCCCCTTACTGTACGCATCGAAAGCACAGATACGCAGTATTTT	CASSPLTVRIESTDTQYF
TRBV9	few	NA	TRBJ2-7	TGTGCCAGCAGCCGGGACGGAACCTACGAGCAGTACTTC	CASSRDGTYEQYF
TRBV20-1	few	NA	TRBJ2-5	TGCAGTGCTAAAGGGTCCCCCGCGGGGATACAGACCCAGTACTTC	CSAKGSPAGIQTQYF
TRBV20-1	many	TRBD1	TRBJ2-2	TGCAGTGCTGGCGACAGGGGGACCGGGGAGCTGTTTTTT	CSAGDRGTGELFF
TRBV20-1	many	TRBD2	TRBJ2-3	TGCAGTGCTGGGACTAGCGGGGGAGGAGGAGATACGCAGTATTTT	CSAGTSGGGGDTQYF
TRBV14	many	TRBD1	TRBJ2-7	TGTGCCAGCAGCCAAGGACAGGGGGGCTACGAGCAGTACTTC	CASSQGQGGYEQYF
TRBV20-1	few	NA	TRBJ2-7	TGCAGTGCTCTCGCCCGGGGTGAGCAGTACTTC	CSALARGEQYF